Below are 8 T cell receptor beta chains sequenced from a single sample in a study of blood T cell repertoires in COVID-19. TCRdb keeps only in-frame clones here, not all; method: immunoSEQ multiplex PCR. This sample has roughly 360,000 clones, with 87% found just once. The sample consisted of PBMCs or T cells enriched from blood (not recorded which). The receptor source for this set is a man aged 25 to 40 who had recovered from COVID-19.

This sequence joins TRBV14 and TRBJ2-6, with D uncertain. Trimming left V 4 bases short and J 0 bases short, with 4 bases between. The V gene's germline CDR1 is SGHDN and CDR2 FVKESK. This CDR3 contains 14 residues. The CDR3 DNA is TGTGCCAGCAGCCTCAGCTCTGGGGCCAACGTCCTGACTTTC. As protein: CASSLSSGANVLTF.

V gene TRBV7-9 combines with J gene TRBJ1-2; 7 bases align to TRBD1. Germline CDR1 SEHNR, CDR2 FQNEAQ (reference sequence). V dropped 2 bases and J dropped 2; count of bases not matched to a gene: 5. CDR3 length: 15 amino acids. The CDR3 protein is CASSLMQGENYGYTF. For the CDR3, the DNA is TGTGCCAGCAGCTTAATGCAGGGGGAGAACTATGGCTACACCTTC.

The V and J genes are TRBV12-3 or TRBV12-4 and TRBJ1-1; weak D call: TRBD1 (5 bases). The germline V and J ends were trimmed by 3 bases and 6 bases, with 8 bases remaining between them. CDR3 size: 12 residues. The CDR3 DNA reads TGTGCCAGCAGTTTCCCAGGGTCTGAAGCTTTCTTT. Its translation: CASSFPGSEAFF.

This chain connects TRBV5-5 to TRBJ2-7; D perhaps matches TRBD1 (5 bases). The CDR3 runs to 15 residues. The germline V and J ends were trimmed by 0 bases and 6 bases, with 16 bases remaining between them. The germline V gene encodes CDR1 SGHKS and CDR2 YYEKEE (reference sequence). DNA of the CDR3: TGTGCCAGCAGCTTGGGGGGCCCCGCGGTTGGCGAGCAGTACTTC. Amino acid sequence: CASSLGGPAVGEQYF.

This clone was seen a single time. The chain carries TRBV6-2 or TRBV6-3 and TRBJ2-3; 11 positions match TRBD2. J gave up 4 bases and V 5 bases, and 5 bases lay outside the gene matches. Germline V gives CDR1 MNHEY, CDR2 SVGEGT. The CDR3 spans 15 residues. CDR3 nucleotide sequence: TGTGCCAGCAGTCCCCGTAGCGGGGGGGCAGATACGCAGTATTTT. It encodes CASSPRSGGADTQYF.

The V and J genes are TRBV4-1 and TRBJ2-4, with D unresolved. V lost 0 bases, J lost 0 bases, and 6 bases lay in between. Germline V CDR1 and CDR2: MGHRA, YSYEKL. The CDR3 loop spans 15 amino acids. The CDR3 region is CASSQETLAKNIQYF. The CDR3, as DNA: TGCGCCAGCAGCCAAGAAACATTAGCCAAAAACATTCAGTACTTC.

The rearrangement links TRBV19 to TRBJ1-1; D is unclear. The germline V and J ends were trimmed by 3 bases and 3 bases, with 11 bases remaining between them. CDR3 length equals 14 residues. The V gene's germline CDR1 is LNHDA and CDR2 SQIVND (reference sequence). The CDR3 loop is CASSIGQVDTEAFF. Written as DNA, the CDR3 is TGTGCCAGTAGTATTGGGCAGGTTGACACTGAAGCTTTCTTT.

This clone showed up just once. This chain connects TRBV10-3 to TRBJ1-1; TRBD1 matches at 7 bases. With V trimmed by 6 bases and J by 3 bases, 4 bases remained unmatched. This CDR3 is 13 amino acids long. CDR1 and CDR2 from the germline V gene are ENHRY and SYGVKD. This CDR3 reads CAIRYQGDTEAFF. CDR3 nucleotides: TGTGCCATCAGGTATCAGGGGGACACTGAAGCTTTCTTT.